These T cell receptor beta chains were read from a single sample in a study of blood T cell repertoires in COVID-19. The repertoire was sequenced with immunoSEQ multiplex PCR; TCRdb's copy has only in-frame clones and lacks some. The sample records over 300,000 clones, 88% being singletons. The sample was PBMCs or T cells enriched from blood (not recorded which). These receptor sequences come from a woman aged 25-40 years with acute COVID-19. The CDR3 runs from the conserved cysteine through the conserved F or W. The order of the fields is V gene, J gene, clone size, D gene, CDR3 DNA, CDR3 protein. D genes are given only for firm matches. Clone size appears in some rows only: once, few, many, or a class for an expanded clone.

>TRBV5-6|TRBJ1-4|NA|TRBD1
TGTGCCAGCAGCACGGACAGGGGGAGACCGATTGAAAAACTGTTTTTT
CASSTDRGRPIEKLFF
>TRBV12-5|TRBJ1-4|NA|TRBD1
TGTGCTAGTGGTTTAGGACAGGGCGGAGATGAAAAACTGTTTTTT
CASGLGQGGDEKLFF
>TRBV10-3|TRBJ1-4|NA|TRBD1
TGTGCCATCCAACAGGGGGGGAATGAAAAACTGTTTTTT
CAIQQGGNEKLFF
>TRBV4-1|TRBJ1-2|NA|TRBD1
TGCGCCAGCAGCCCAGGGGGTATGGACTATGGCTACACCTTC
CASSPGGMDYGYTF
>TRBV7-2|TRBJ1-1|few|NA
TGTGCCAGCAGCTTATCTTTCCAGGGGCACACTGAAGCTTTCTTT
CASSLSFQGHTEAFF
>TRBV24-1|TRBJ1-2|NA|NA
TGTGCCACCCTCAAGAACAGAGAACATAACTATGGCTACACCTTC
CATLKNREHNYGYTF
>TRBV25-1|TRBJ1-4|NA|NA
TGTGCCAGCAGTGATGACAGCTATAATGAAAAACTGTTTTTT
CASSDDSYNEKLFF
>TRBV18|TRBJ2-7|NA|NA
TGTGCCAGCTCACCGGTCCCCGGACAACGCGAGCAGTACTTC
CASSPVPGQREQYF
>TRBV29-1|TRBJ1-1|NA|NA
TGCAGCGTTGTTTACCCCGGGGCTGAAGCTTTCTTT
CSVVYPGAEAFF
>TRBV7-2|TRBJ2-5|NA|TRBD2
TGTGCCAGCAGCTTTCGGCTAGCGGAAGAGACCCAGTACTTC
CASSFRLAEETQYF
>TRBV7-3|TRBJ2-3|NA|NA
TGTGCCAGCAGCCCACGGAGGGGGGGGAGGCCAGATACGCAGTATTTT
CASSPRRGGRPDTQYF
>TRBV9|TRBJ1-4|once|NA
TGTGCCAGCAGCGTAGGGGCAGGGGATGAAAAACTGTTTTTT
CASSVGAGDEKLFF
>TRBV7-3|TRBJ2-5|NA|NA
TGTGCCAGCAGCCCAGGGGAAGACGAGACCCAGTACTTC
CASSPGEDETQYF
>TRBV18|TRBJ1-3|once|NA
TGTGCCAGCTCACCAGTAGGGACACCTTCTTCTGGAAACACCATATATTTT
CASSPVGTPSSGNTIYF
>TRBV9|TRBJ1-1|NA|NA
TGTGCCAGCAGCGCAGACAGGAACACTGAAGCTTTCTTT
CASSADRNTEAFF
>TRBV27|TRBJ1-5|NA|NA
TGTGCCAGCTGGGGCTTCGGTCAGCCCCAGCATTTT
CASWGFGQPQHF
>TRBV5-1|TRBJ1-4|NA|NA
TGCGCTAGCAGCGAGTCACAGGGACGGACTAATGAAAAACTGTTTTTT
CASSESQGRTNEKLFF
>TRBV10-2|TRBJ2-6|NA|TRBD2
TGCGCCAGCAGGGGACTAGCGGGCGTCTCTGGGGCCAACGTCCTGACTTTC
CASRGLAGVSGANVLTF
>TRBV2|TRBJ2-7|NA|TRBD2
TGTGCCGGACTTAGCGGGGGGGCCGGTCGATACGAGCAGTACTTC
CAGLSGGAGRYEQYF
>TRBV19|TRBJ1-5|NA|NA
TGTGCCAGTAGTATTTTACAGGGTTCTTTAGGCAATCAGCCCCAGCATTTT
CASSILQGSLGNQPQHF
>TRBV19|TRBJ1-5|NA|TRBD1
TGTGCCAGTAGTATCGGGACAGGGGGCAAAGTATATAGCAATCAGCCCCAGCATTTT
CASSIGTGGKVYSNQPQHF
>TRBV4-1|TRBJ1-5|NA|NA
TGCGCCAGCAGCCCAAAAAGTGCCATACAGGGGCCCCAGCATTTT
CASSPKSAIQGPQHF